This TCR beta chain was recovered during a study of vaccination effects on CD4 cells after COVID-19. Study context: Antigen-specific CD4+ T cells were expanded (with viral peptide pools) by the ViraFEST assay ahead of sequencing.

It was after roughly 11 days of culture that CD4+ T cells were isolated. Either the BNT162b2 or mRNA-1273 vaccine was given to participants in two doses. Absence of prior SARS-CoV-2 infection characterized the vaccine recipients, who showed negative nucleocapsid antibodies. A half-medium replacement with IL-2 medium was carried out on days 3 and 7. V lost 6 bases and J lost 2; bases outside the gene matches: 4. Germline assignment: CDR1 KGHSH and CDR2 LQKENI. The CDR3 has 14 residues. Assay: immunoSEQ multiplex PCR; the TCRdb copy retains only in-frame clones and omits some. The repertoire includes just under 75,000 clones, less than 75% of them detected once, and around 2.1% sits in the top ten. Concerning this clone: Its antigen is undetermined.

J is TRBJ1-5 and V is TRBV18, with 7 bases aligning to TRBD1. The sample in question was CD4+ T cells from PBMCs cultured without peptide, obtained after COVID-19 vaccination. The TCR comes from a human donor who received a COVID-19 vaccine. The CDR3 region has the DNA TGTGCCAGCTCCCCTGGACAGGGCAATCAGCCCCAGCATTTT. It yields the protein CASSPGQGNQPQHF.